The sequence of this T cell receptor (beta chain) was determined in a study of T-cell reconstitution after alpha-beta-depleted transplantation in children. The library targeted TCRbeta and was prepared with unique molecular identifiers. TCRdb independently ran MiXCR on the PCR reads; one entry per CDR3 protein. The sample lists almost 400,000 distinct CDR3 sequences, roughly 22% seen once, with around 3.9% in the top ten. CDR1 and CDR2 (germline): SGHVS, FNYEAQ. CDR3 size: 17 residues. V gave up 3 bases and J gave up 0 bases, with 16 bases separating them. The chain is built from TRBV7-6 and TRBJ2-3; D is perhaps TRBD2 (5 bases). The source is a human donor who donated a stem cell graft to a child with acute myeloid leukemia. Material: PBMCs from the stem cell graft donor, obtained from the stem cell graft. In DNA, the CDR3 is TGTGCCAGCAGCTTGGTCCTACAGAGGACTAGCACAGATACGCAGTATTTT. Translating gives CASSLVLQRTSTDTQYF.